This T cell receptor beta chain originates from a study of T cell changes during pregnancy in multiple sclerosis. Profiled with immunoSEQ multiplex PCR; TCRdb holds only in-frame clones, not every one. Of about 70,000 clones in the sample, around 94% were seen once. The clonotype was recovered from a female donor in good health, enrolled as a control in a pregnancy study. The source material was peripheral blood, sampled in the second trimester of pregnancy.

CDR3 sequence (DNA): TGTGCCAGCAGTTACTCGATTATCGGTTCTGCGGAGCTGTTTTTT. Translated: CASSYSIIGSAELFF. V and J are TRBV6-5 and TRBJ2-2; no reliable D call. The germline CDR1 and CDR2 sequences are MNHEY and SVGAGI. Between the trimmed V and J ends, which lost 0 bases and 10 bases, there was a span of 15 bases. The CDR3 loop spans 15 amino acids.